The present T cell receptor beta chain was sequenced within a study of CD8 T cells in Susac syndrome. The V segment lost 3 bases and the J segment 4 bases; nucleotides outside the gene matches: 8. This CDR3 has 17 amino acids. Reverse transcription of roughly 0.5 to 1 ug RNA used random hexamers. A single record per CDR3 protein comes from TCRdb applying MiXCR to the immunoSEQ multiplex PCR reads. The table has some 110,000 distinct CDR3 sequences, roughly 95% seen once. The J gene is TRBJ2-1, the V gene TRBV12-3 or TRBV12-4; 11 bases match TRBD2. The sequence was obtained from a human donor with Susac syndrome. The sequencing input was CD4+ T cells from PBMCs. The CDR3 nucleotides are TGTGCCAGCAGTTTCGGTAGCGGGAGGGCCCTTTACAATGAGCAGTTCTTC. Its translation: CASSFGSGRALYNEQFF.